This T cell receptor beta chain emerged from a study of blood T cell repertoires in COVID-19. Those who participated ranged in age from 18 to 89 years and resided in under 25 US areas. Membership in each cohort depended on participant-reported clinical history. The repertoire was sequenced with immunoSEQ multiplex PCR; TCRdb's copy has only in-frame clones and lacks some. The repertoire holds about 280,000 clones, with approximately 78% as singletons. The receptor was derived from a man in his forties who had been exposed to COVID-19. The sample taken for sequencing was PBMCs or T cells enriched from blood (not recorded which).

The CDR3 DNA reads as TGCGCCAGCGAACCCAGCGGGAGCTCCTACGAGCAGTACTTC. Encoded protein: CASEPSGSSYEQYF. This chain connects TRBV5-1 to TRBJ2-7; TRBD2 matches 8 bases. The V gene's germline CDR1 is SGHRS and CDR2 YFSETQ. The V gene end was trimmed by 7 bases and the J gene end by 0 bases; junction bases not matched to a gene: 6. The CDR3 loop spans 14 amino acids.